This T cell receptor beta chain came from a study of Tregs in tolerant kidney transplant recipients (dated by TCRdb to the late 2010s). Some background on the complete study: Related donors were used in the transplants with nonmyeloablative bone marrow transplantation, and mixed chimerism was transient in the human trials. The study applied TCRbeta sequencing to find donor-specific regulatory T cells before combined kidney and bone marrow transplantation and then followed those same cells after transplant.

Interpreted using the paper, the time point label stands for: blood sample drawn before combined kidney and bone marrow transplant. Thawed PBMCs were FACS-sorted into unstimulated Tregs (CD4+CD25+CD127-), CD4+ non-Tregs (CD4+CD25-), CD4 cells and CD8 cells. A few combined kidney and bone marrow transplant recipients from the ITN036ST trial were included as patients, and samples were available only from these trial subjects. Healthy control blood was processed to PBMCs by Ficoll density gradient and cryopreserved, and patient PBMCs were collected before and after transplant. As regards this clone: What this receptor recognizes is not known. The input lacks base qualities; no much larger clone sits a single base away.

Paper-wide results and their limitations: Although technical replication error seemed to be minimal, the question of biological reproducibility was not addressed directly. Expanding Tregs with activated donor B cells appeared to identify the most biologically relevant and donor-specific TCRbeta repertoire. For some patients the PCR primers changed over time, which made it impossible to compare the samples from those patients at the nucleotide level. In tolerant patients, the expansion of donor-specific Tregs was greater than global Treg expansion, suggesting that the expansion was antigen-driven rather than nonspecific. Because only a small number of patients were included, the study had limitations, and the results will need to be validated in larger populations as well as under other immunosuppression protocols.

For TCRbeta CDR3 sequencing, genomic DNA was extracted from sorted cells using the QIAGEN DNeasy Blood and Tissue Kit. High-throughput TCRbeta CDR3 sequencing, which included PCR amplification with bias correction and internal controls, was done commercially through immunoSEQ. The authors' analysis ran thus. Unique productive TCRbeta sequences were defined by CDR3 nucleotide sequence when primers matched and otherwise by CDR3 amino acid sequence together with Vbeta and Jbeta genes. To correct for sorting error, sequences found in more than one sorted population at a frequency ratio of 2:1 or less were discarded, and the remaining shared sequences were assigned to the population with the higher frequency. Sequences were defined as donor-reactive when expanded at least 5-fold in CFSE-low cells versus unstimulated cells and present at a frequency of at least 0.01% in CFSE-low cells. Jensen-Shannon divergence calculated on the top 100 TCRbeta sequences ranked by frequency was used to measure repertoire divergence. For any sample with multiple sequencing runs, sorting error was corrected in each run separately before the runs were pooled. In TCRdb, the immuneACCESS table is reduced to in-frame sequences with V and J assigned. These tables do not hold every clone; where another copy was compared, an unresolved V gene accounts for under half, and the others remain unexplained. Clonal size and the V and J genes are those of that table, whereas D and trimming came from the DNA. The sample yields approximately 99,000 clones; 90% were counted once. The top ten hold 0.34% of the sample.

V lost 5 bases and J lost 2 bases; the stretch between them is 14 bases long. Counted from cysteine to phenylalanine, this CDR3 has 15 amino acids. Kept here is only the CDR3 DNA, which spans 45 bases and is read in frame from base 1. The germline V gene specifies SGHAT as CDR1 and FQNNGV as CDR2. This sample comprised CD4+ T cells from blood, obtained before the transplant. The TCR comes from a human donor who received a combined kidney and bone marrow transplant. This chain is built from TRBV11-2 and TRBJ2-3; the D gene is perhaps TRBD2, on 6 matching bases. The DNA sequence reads TGTGCCAGCAGCCCCCTGGGAGGCTTCACAGATACGCAGTATTTT. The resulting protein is CASSPLGGFTDTQYF.